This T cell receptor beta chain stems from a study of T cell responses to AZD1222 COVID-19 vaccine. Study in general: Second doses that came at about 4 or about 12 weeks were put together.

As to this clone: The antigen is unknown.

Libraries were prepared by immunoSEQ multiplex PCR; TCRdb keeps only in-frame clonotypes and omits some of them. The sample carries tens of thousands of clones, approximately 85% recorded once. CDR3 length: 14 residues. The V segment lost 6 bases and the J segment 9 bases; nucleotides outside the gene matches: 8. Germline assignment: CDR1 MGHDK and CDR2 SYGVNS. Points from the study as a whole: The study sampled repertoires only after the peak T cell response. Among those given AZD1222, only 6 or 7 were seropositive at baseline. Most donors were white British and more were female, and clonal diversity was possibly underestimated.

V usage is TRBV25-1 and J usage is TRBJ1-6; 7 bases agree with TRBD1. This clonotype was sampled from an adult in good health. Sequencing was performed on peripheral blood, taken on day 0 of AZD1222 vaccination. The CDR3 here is CASSLPDRASPLHF. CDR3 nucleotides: TGTGCCAGCAGCCTACCCGACAGGGCTTCACCCCTCCACTTT.